The 9 T cell receptor beta chains below were found in one sample sequenced in a study of T cells after yellow fever vaccination. TCRdb fed the 5' RACE reads into MiXCR, producing one record per CDR3 protein. The sample has over 300,000 distinct CDR3 sequences, roughly 4.3% seen once; the top ten hold around 23%. The sequences come from PBMCs, collected 5 days after the yellow fever booster vaccination. These receptors were collected from a man aged 18 to 30 who received the YFV17D yellow fever vaccine.

This clonotype was detected many times. The chain carries TRBV11-3 and TRBJ2-1; D not certain. The CDR3 is 13 residues long. Trimming cost V 3 bases and J 6 bases, with 9 bases left between them. Germline lookup yields CDR1 SGHNT and CDR2 YENEEA. The DNA for the CDR3 is TGTGCCAGCAGCTTTGGCAGGTTCAATGAGCAGTTCTTC. Protein sequence: CASSFGRFNEQFF. Full variable domain (outside the CDR3, taken from reference TRBV11-3 and TRBJ2-1): EAGVVQSPRYKIIEKKQPVAFWCNPISGHNTLYWYLQNLGQGPELLIRYENEEAVDDSQLPKDRFSAERLKGVDSTLKIQPAELGDSAVYLCASSFGRFNEQFFGPGTRLTVL.

The chain employs TRBV12-3 or TRBV12-4 and TRBJ2-3; D possibly uses TRBD1 or TRBD2 (5 bases each). V dropped 6 bases and J dropped 5 bases, with 18 bases sitting between them. This CDR3 comprises 15 residues. The CDR3 protein is CASRVLGAHGDTQYF. The CDR3 nucleotides read TGTGCCAGCAGGGTTCTCGGGGCCCACGGAGATACGCAGTATTTT.

The rearrangement uses TRBV12-3 or TRBV12-4 and TRBJ1-3, with a tentative D call TRBD1 (6 bases). The CDR3 spans 14 residues. The V end was cut by 6 bases, the J end by 2 bases, with 11 bases between. The CDR3 DNA is TGTGCCAGCAGCCAGGGGACCGCTGGAAACACCATATATTTT. It codes for CASSQGTAGNTIYF.

This clonotype was counted at least ten times. The rearrangement uses TRBV24-1 and TRBJ2-1; the match to TRBD2 covers 9 bases. Looked up from germline, CDR1 is KGHDR and CDR2 is SFDVKD. The CDR3 extends over 15 amino acids. V lost 2 bases to trimming and J lost 10 bases; unmatched junction nucleotides: 8. Here the CDR3 reads CATSDYSGGSPEQFF. The CDR3 DNA reads as TGTGCCACCAGTGATTACAGCGGGGGGTCCCCCGAGCAGTTCTTC.

This clonotype was counted ten times or more. The chain couples TRBV5-5 to TRBJ2-5; possible D gene TRBD1, 6 bases. The CDR3 length is 14 residues. CDR1 SGHKS and CDR2 YYEKEE come from the germline V gene (reference sequence). V was shortened by 1 base and J by 5 bases, with 12 bases between the two germline ends. The CDR3 reads CASSLRGFVETQYF. Written as DNA, the CDR3 is TGTGCCAGCAGCTTGAGGGGGTTCGTGGAGACCCAGTACTTC.

This clonotype was seen ten or more times. The J gene is TRBJ2-7, the V gene TRBV5-1; TRBD1 matches at 10 bases. Germline trimming cut 4 bases from V and 4 bases from J; bases unmatched to any gene: 5. Germline V lookup: CDR1 SGHRS, CDR2 YFSETQ. CDR3 length equals 14 residues. In nucleotides, the CDR3 is TGCGCCAGCAGCCAGGGGACAGGGGTTTACGAGCAGTACGTC. As protein: CASSQGTGVYEQYV.

This clonotype was detected only a few times. This chain joins TRBV12-3 or TRBV12-4 and TRBJ1-1; a possible D gene is TRBD1 (6 bases). The V end was cut by 5 bases, the J end by 1 base, with 17 bases between. This CDR3 region has 16 residues. CDR3 protein: CASSGGGSVPNTEAFF. The CDR3 DNA follows: TGTGCCAGCAGTGGAGGGGGGTCGGTCCCGAACACTGAAGCTTTCTTT.

Only a few counts were recorded for this clonotype. The chain links TRBV14 to TRBJ2-3, with D perhaps TRBD1 or TRBD2 (5 bases each). V was clipped by 3 bases and J by 7 bases, with 8 bases between them. Germline V CDR1 and CDR2: SGHDN, FVKESK. This CDR3 spans 12 amino acids. CDR3 residues: CASSHPGHTQYF. CDR3 nucleotide sequence: TGTGCCAGCAGCCACCCGGGGCATACGCAGTATTTT.

The genes are TRBV14 and TRBJ2-3; D ambiguous. The CDR3 consists of 13 residues. The V gene's germline CDR1 is SGHDN and CDR2 FVKESK. Trimming pared 4 bases from V and 6 bases from J, leaving 11 bases between. CDR3 in DNA: TGTGCCAGCAGCCTACAACTCTCGGATACGCAGTATTTT. Its protein product is CASSLQLSDTQYF.